The T cell receptor beta chain described here comes from a study of blood T cells in healthy people across ages (dated by TCRdb to the mid-2010s). Concerning the study at large: Template switching captured roughly one uniquely barcoded TCR beta cDNA molecule per two T cells in model experiments. Using deep sequencing normalized with unique cDNA molecular identifiers, the study measured how TCR beta repertoire diversity changes with age. Donors of different ages were randomly distributed across sequencing lanes to avoid experimental bias. Two additional independent replicas of 1 million unique cDNA reads from the same blood draw were analyzed for two donors (one aged 18 to 29 and one aged 80 or older). Four age groups were formed from the donors: young (average approximately 17 years), middle-aged (just under 40), aged (around 68) and long-lived (around 82).

What the work shows at the level of the full study, not this receptor alone: A strong correlation was found between observed TCR beta diversity and the percentage of naive T cells measured by flow cytometry. Compared with the aged group, the long-lived group had more naive CD4+ T cells, fewer expanded clones and increased TCR diversity, a pattern suggesting age selection. Observed TCR beta diversity per million T cells fell roughly linearly with age, and a significant reduction was already apparent by age around 44. The CMV infection status of donors was not known, potentially confounding age-related changes in expanded clonotypes. Conclusive comparison of naive and antigen-experienced compartments was prevented by the profiling of bulk unsorted PBMCs. Estimates of total diversity from one million sequenced T cells were regarded as lower bounds and underestimates.

V ends up 4 bases short and J 4 bases short, with an unmatched junction base count of 8. From the cysteine up to the phenylalanine, the CDR3 has a length of 15 residues. The DNA shown is the 45-base CDR3, in frame from base 1. The CDR1 and CDR2 encoded by the germline V gene are SGHTA and FQGNSA. The 35 to 40 donors, aged about 6 to 100 years, were systemically healthy Caucasian individuals from Russia. Each donor gave 8 to 10 milliliters of peripheral blood, drawn into EDTA-treated Vacutainer tubes. Ficoll-Paque density-gradient centrifugation was used to isolate PBMCs, with at least 6.5 million per sample. Total RNA was extracted from PBMCs with Trizol reagent, with at least 6 micrograms obtained per sample. Naive CD45RAhigh/CD27high T cell percentages were measured by flow cytometry on a PBMC aliquot from every donor. The method behind the library was 5' RACE. A second PCR of about 7 to 12 cycles was performed with a sample-barcoded 5' primer and a J-beta primer mix. A unique molecular identifier was introduced onto each TCR beta cDNA molecule by a template-switch 5' adaptor carrying 12 random nucleotides. Each sample yielded at least 3 million CDR3-containing paired-end reads. The Mint cDNA synthesis kit, primed by a TRBC-specific oligonucleotide, was used to synthesize first-strand cDNA from all RNA. After uracil-DNA glycosylase treatment, a first 18-cycle PCR used universal primers M1SS and BC2_uni_R on all cDNA. The source study handled its data this way. Normalization of each sample was performed by random selection of 1 million high-quality reads, each carrying a distinct molecular identifier. Reads sharing molecular identifiers were discarded rather than binned into consensus sequences. MiTCR, with a Q25 quality threshold and the strictest error-elimination algorithm, was used for CDR3 identification, clonotype clustering and error correction. A nonparametric unseen species model with Euler transformation was used to estimate lower-bound total TCR beta diversity. Using fastp trimming at Q25 and MiXCR clonotype assembly, TCRdb reanalyzed the public sequencing data and kept in-frame beta chains. Duplicate CDR3 protein sequences are folded into a single record with the most common DNA and genes. TCRdb, rather than the study authors, made the V and J calls. The sample table holds 1.8 million or so distinct CDR3 sequences, of which approximately 40% were seen once. The ten biggest clones cover 20% to 25% of the sample.

This clonotype occurred once. This clone's antigen is unknown. Base qualities are not recorded, but no much larger clone differs from it by a single base. The sequence was obtained from a human donor in good health. The sequencing input was blood. The rearranged chain carries TRBV7-2 and TRBJ1-2; 8 central nucleotides agree with TRBD1. The CDR3 protein is CASSSYGQGAYGYTF. The nucleotide sequence is TGTGCCAGCAGCTCATATGGACAGGGAGCCTATGGCTACACCTTC.